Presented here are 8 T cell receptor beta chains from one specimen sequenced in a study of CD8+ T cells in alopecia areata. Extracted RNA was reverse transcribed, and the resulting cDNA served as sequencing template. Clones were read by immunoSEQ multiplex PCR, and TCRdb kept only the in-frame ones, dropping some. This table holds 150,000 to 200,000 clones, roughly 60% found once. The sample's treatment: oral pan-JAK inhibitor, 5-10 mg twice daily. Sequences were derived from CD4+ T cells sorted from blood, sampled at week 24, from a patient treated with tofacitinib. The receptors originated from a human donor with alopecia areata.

The CDR3 is CASSTSGGASEQFF. The DNA of the CDR3 is TGCGCCAGCAGCACTAGCGGGGGGGCCTCTGAGCAGTTCTTC. V is TRBV5-1 and J is TRBJ2-1; 13 nucleotides line up with TRBD2. The CDR3 has 14 residues. V lost 4 bases and J lost 9; bases outside the gene matches: 4. From germline, CDR1 is SGHRS and CDR2 YFSETQ.

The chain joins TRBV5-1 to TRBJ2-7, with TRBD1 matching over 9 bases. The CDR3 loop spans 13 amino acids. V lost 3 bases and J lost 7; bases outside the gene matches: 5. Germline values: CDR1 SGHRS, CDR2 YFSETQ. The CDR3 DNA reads TGCGCCAGCAGCTGGGGACAGGGTTATGAGCAGTACTTC. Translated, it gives CASSWGQGYEQYF.

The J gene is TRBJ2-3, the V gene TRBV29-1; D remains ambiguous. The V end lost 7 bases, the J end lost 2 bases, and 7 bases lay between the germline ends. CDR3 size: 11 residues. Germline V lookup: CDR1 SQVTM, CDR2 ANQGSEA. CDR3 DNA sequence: TGCAGCGCTTCTAACACAGATACGCAGTATTTT. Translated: CSASNTDTQYF.

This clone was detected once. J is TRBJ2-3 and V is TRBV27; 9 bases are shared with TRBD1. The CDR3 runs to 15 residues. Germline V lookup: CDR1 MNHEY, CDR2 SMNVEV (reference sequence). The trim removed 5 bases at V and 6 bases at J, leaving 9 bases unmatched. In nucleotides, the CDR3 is TGTGCCAGCAGTCGGGACAGGGCTCGGTCGGATACGCAGTATTTT. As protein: CASSRDRARSDTQYF.

DNA for the CDR3: TGTGCCAGCAGTGAAGAAACAGGAGCGATGCACTATGGCTACACCTTC. Translated: CASSEETGAMHYGYTF. This chain links TRBV2 with TRBJ1-2, with D possibly matching TRBD1 (5 bases). V lost 1 base and J 3 bases, leaving 15 bases between the germline ends. Germline V CDR1 and CDR2: SNHLY, FYNNEI. CDR3 size: 16 residues.

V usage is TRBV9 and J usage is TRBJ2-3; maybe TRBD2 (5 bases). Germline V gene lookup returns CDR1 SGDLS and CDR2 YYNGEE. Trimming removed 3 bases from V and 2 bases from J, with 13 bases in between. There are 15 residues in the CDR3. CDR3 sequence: CASSAKLGDTDTQYF. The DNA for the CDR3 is TGTGCCAGCAGCGCCAAACTGGGAGACACAGATACGCAGTATTTT.

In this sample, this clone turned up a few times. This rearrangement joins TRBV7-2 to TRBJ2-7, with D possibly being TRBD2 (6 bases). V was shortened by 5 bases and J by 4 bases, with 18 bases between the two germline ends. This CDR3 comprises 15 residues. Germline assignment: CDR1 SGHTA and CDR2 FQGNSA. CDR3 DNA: TGTGCCAGCAGCCAAGGGGTGGGGGGAGTATACGAGCAGTACTTC. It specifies CASSQGVGGVYEQYF.

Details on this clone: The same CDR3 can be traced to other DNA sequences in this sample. The CDR3 sequence: CSVERDGYEQYF. CDR3 nucleotides: TGCAGCGTTGAGCGGGACGGCTACGAGCAGTACTTC. The V and J genes are TRBV29-1 and TRBJ2-7, with a possible D match to TRBD2 (6 bases). V lost 3 bases to trimming and J lost 3 bases, with 9 bases between them. Per germline, CDR1 SQVTM and CDR2 ANQGSEA. This CDR3 has 12 residues.